What follows describes a single TCR beta chain. Collection occurred without any documented infections or immune events in donors. The entry originates in a study of identifying expanded T cells in peripheral blood. V was cut by 9 bases and J by 7 bases, with 18 bases left in between. The germline gives CDR1 MNHEY, CDR2 SVGAGI. CDR3 length equals 13 residues. Clones were sequenced by immunoSEQ multiplex PCR, and TCRdb holds only the in-frame ones, with some missing. Found here are 90,000 to 95,000 clones, 88% of them singletons; the top ten hold about 6%. Sequenced input: blood. The TCR sequence derives from a person between 18 and 70 years old in good health. The V and J genes are TRBV6-5 and TRBJ1-1; TRBD1 is a possible D gene (5 bases). CDR3: CASSGWGDGEAFF. The CDR3 DNA reads as TGTGCCAGTTCCGGGTGGGGGGACGGTGAAGCTTTCTTT.